This is a list of T cell receptor beta chains from one sample in a study of blood T cell repertoires in COVID-19. Sequencing was performed with immunoSEQ multiplex PCR; in TCRdb, only in-frame clones are kept and a portion is missing. The data show about 270,000 clones, around four fifths seen once. The sequencing input was peripheral blood. The source is an elderly man with acute or convalescent COVID-19. The CDR3 runs from the conserved cysteine through the conserved F or W. The order of the fields is V gene, D gene, clone size, J gene, CDR3 protein, CDR3 DNA. A D gene is named only where the DNA matches it firmly. Rows give clone size only sometimes, using once, few, many, or a class for an expanded clone.

V: TRBV6-6
D: NA
size: NA
J: TRBJ1-4
CDR3: CASSLLAEKLFF
DNA: TGTGCCAGCAGCCTTCTCGCGGAAAAACTGTTTTTT

V: TRBV30
D: NA
size: NA
J: TRBJ2-7
CDR3: CAWSTEVVYEQYF
DNA: TGTGCCTGGAGTACTGAGGTGGTCTACGAGCAGTACTTC

V: TRBV3-1/TRBV3-2
D: TRBD1
size: NA
J: TRBJ2-1
CDR3: CASSTNWDRDYNEQFF
DNA: TGTGCCAGCAGTACAAATTGGGACAGAGACTACAATGAGCAGTTCTTC

V: TRBV12-3/TRBV12-4
D: NA
size: NA
J: TRBJ1-1
CDR3: CASRTPMNTEAFF
DNA: TGTGCCAGCAGGACACCAATGAACACTGAAGCTTTCTTT

V: TRBV18
D: TRBD2
size: NA
J: TRBJ2-3
CDR3: CASSEAGSTDTQYF
DNA: TGTGCCAGCTCAGAAGCGGGAAGCACAGATACGCAGTATTTT

V: TRBV6-1
D: NA
size: few
J: TRBJ1-6
CDR3: CASSEGLTANSPLHF
DNA: TGTGCCAGCAGTGAAGGCTTGACAGCTAATTCACCCCTCCACTTT

V: TRBV5-6
D: TRBD1
size: NA
J: TRBJ2-1
CDR3: CAGGQGSYNEQFF
DNA: TGTGCCGGGGGACAGGGCTCCTACAATGAGCAGTTCTTC

V: TRBV9
D: NA
size: NA
J: TRBJ2-3
CDR3: CASSVPGSPTDTQYF
DNA: TGTGCCAGCAGCGTACCCGGGAGCCCCACAGATACGCAGTATTTT

V: TRBV5-1
D: NA
size: NA
J: TRBJ1-2
CDR3: CASSFGQRNYGYTF
DNA: TGCGCCAGCAGCTTCGGACAGCGTAACTATGGCTACACCTTC

V: TRBV5-6
D: NA
size: NA
J: TRBJ1-4
CDR3: CASSLVSVQSNEKLFF
DNA: TGTGCCAGCAGCTTGGTGTCGGTACAGTCGAATGAAAAACTGTTTTTT

V: TRBV20-1
D: NA
size: few
J: TRBJ1-2
CDR3: CSASLGAGDGYTF
DNA: TGCAGTGCTAGTCTGGGGGCGGGGGACGGCTACACCTTC

V: TRBV5-1
D: TRBD2
size: few
J: TRBJ2-3
CDR3: CASSGSGGSGTDTQYF
DNA: TGCGCCAGCAGCGGGAGCGGGGGCTCTGGGACAGATACGCAGTATTTT

V: TRBV19
D: NA
size: NA
J: TRBJ2-7
CDR3: CASSNVPAGSGEQYF
DNA: TGTGCCAGTAGTAATGTCCCGGCAGGGTCAGGCGAGCAGTACTTC

V: TRBV28
D: TRBD1
size: once
J: TRBJ2-1
CDR3: CASSSEGQGRLGEQFF
DNA: TGTGCCAGCAGTTCCGAGGGACAGGGAAGATTGGGTGAGCAGTTCTTC

V: TRBV2
D: TRBD1
size: NA
J: TRBJ1-1
CDR3: CASSISGGVWTEAFF
DNA: TGTGCCAGCAGTATTTCAGGGGGCGTATGGACTGAAGCTTTCTTT

V: TRBV12-3/TRBV12-4
D: NA
size: few
J: TRBJ2-7
CDR3: CASSSPTREQYF
DNA: TGTGCCAGCAGTTCCCCGACTCGCGAGCAGTACTTC

V: TRBV9
D: NA
size: NA
J: TRBJ2-1
CDR3: CASSAQGGSYNEQFF
DNA: TGTGCCAGCAGCGCGCAGGGGGGTTCCTACAATGAGCAGTTCTTC

V: TRBV2
D: NA
size: NA
J: TRBJ1-2
CDR3: CASSEGLNYGYTF
DNA: TGTGCCAGCAGTGAGGGACTGAACTATGGCTACACCTTC

V: TRBV6-1
D: NA
size: NA
J: TRBJ2-5
CDR3: CASSESGGETQYF
DNA: TGTGCCAGCAGTGAATCCGGCGGAGAGACCCAGTACTTC

V: TRBV27
D: TRBD1
size: NA
J: TRBJ1-1
CDR3: CASSYRGQGASEAFF
DNA: TGTGCCAGCAGTTACAGGGGACAGGGGGCCTCTGAAGCTTTCTTT

V: TRBV10-2
D: NA
size: NA
J: TRBJ2-7
CDR3: CASRTDYYEQYF
DNA: TGCGCCAGCCGGACAGACTACTACGAGCAGTACTTC

V: TRBV19
D: NA
size: NA
J: TRBJ2-7
CDR3: CASKGWSVGSYEQYF
DNA: TGTGCCAGTAAAGGTTGGAGCGTCGGCTCCTACGAGCAGTACTTC

V: TRBV7-8
D: TRBD1
size: NA
J: TRBJ2-6
CDR3: CASSSKTGTGIPGANVLTF
DNA: TGTGCCAGCAGCTCCAAAACCGGGACAGGGATCCCTGGGGCCAACGTCCTGACTTTC

V: TRBV10-3
D: TRBD1
size: NA
J: TRBJ2-2
CDR3: CAISVGDRNTGELFF
DNA: TGTGCCATCAGTGTAGGGGACAGGAACACCGGGGAGCTGTTTTTT

V: TRBV27
D: TRBD1
size: NA
J: TRBJ2-7
CDR3: CASSFGTEEQYF
DNA: TGTGCCAGCAGTTTCGGGACAGAAGAGCAGTACTTC

V: TRBV27
D: NA
size: once
J: TRBJ1-2
CDR3: CASSFRDNYGYTF
DNA: TGTGCCAGCAGTTTCAGGGATAACTATGGCTACACCTTC

V: TRBV6-4
D: NA
size: few
J: TRBJ2-7
CDR3: CASSDPRGEQYF
DNA: TGTGCCAGCAGTGACCCCCGCGGGGAGCAGTACTTC

V: TRBV6-1
D: NA
size: few
J: TRBJ1-1
CDR3: CASSEALRGGGAFF
DNA: TGTGCCAGCAGTGAAGCGCTTCGAGGGGGGGGAGCTTTCTTT

V: TRBV6-5
D: TRBD2
size: NA
J: TRBJ2-1
CDR3: CASSYSGLGDNEQFF
DNA: TGTGCCAGCAGTTACTCGGGACTAGGTGATAATGAGCAGTTCTTC

V: TRBV7-9
D: NA
size: NA
J: TRBJ2-5
CDR3: CASSQPRDIMQETQYF
DNA: TGTGCCAGCAGCCAACCCCGCGACATAATGCAAGAGACCCAGTACTTC

V: TRBV27
D: NA
size: few
J: TRBJ1-3
CDR3: CASSFGASGNTIYF
DNA: TGTGCCAGCAGTTTCGGTGCCTCTGGAAACACCATATATTTT

V: TRBV5-1
D: NA
size: few
J: TRBJ2-2
CDR3: CASSQGYGVTGELFF
DNA: TGCGCCAGCAGCCAGGGCTATGGGGTCACCGGGGAGCTGTTTTTT

V: TRBV5-4
D: TRBD2
size: NA
J: TRBJ2-3
CDR3: CASSSERGGQDTQYF
DNA: TGTGCCAGCAGCTCGGAGCGGGGGGGCCAAGATACGCAGTATTTT

V: TRBV11-3
D: TRBD2
size: few
J: TRBJ2-5
CDR3: CASSSGEGTQYF
DNA: TGTGCCAGCAGTTCCGGGGAGGGGACCCAGTACTTC

V: TRBV28
D: TRBD2
size: NA
J: TRBJ2-7
CDR3: CASRLADYEQYF
DNA: TGTGCCAGCAGACTAGCGGATTACGAGCAGTACTTC

V: TRBV5-1
D: TRBD2
size: few
J: TRBJ2-1
CDR3: CASSLAGLAGYNEQFF
DNA: TGCGCCAGCAGCTTGGCGGGACTAGCGGGGTACAATGAGCAGTTCTTC

V: TRBV10-3
D: NA
size: NA
J: TRBJ1-2
CDR3: CAISEDTYGYTF
DNA: TGTGCCATCAGTGAGGACACCTATGGCTACACCTTC

V: TRBV5-1
D: NA
size: NA
J: TRBJ2-7
CDR3: CASSPPGAYPGGEQYF
DNA: TGCGCCAGCAGCCCACCTGGCGCCTATCCAGGAGGGGAGCAGTACTTC

V: TRBV9
D: NA
size: NA
J: TRBJ2-5
CDR3: CASSGLDLEGGETQYF
DNA: TGTGCCAGCAGCGGGTTGGATTTGGAGGGCGGAGAGACCCAGTACTTC

V: TRBV2
D: NA
size: NA
J: TRBJ2-2
CDR3: CASSEFQSTGELFF
DNA: TGTGCCAGCAGTGAATTTCAGTCCACCGGGGAGCTGTTTTTT

V: TRBV7-5
D: NA
size: NA
J: TRBJ2-6
CDR3: CVRSCGVGRSGANVLTF
DNA: TGTGTCAGAAGCTGCGGGGTAGGGCGCTCTGGGGCCAACGTCCTGACTTTC

V: TRBV21-1
D: NA
size: NA
J: TRBJ2-2
CDR3: CASSKDTSGSANTGELFF
DNA: TGTGCCAGCAGCAAAGATACTAGCGGGAGTGCGAACACCGGGGAGCTGTTTTTT

V: TRBV7-2
D: NA
size: NA
J: TRBJ2-2
CDR3: CASSYPGTPGRGELFF
DNA: TGTGCCAGCAGCTACCCCGGGACTCCGGGGAGAGGGGAGCTGTTTTTT

V: TRBV3-1/TRBV3-2
D: TRBD1
size: few
J: TRBJ1-4
CDR3: CASRQLGQGLFF
DNA: TGTGCCAGCAGGCAACTAGGACAGGGTCTGTTTTTT

V: TRBV10-1
D: NA
size: NA
J: TRBJ1-3
CDR3: CASSVSSSGNTIYF
DNA: TGCGCCAGCAGTGTGAGCTCTTCTGGAAACACCATATATTTT

V: TRBV19
D: NA
size: NA
J: TRBJ2-1
CDR3: CASSISRREQFF
DNA: TGTGCCAGCAGTATTAGCCGTCGTGAGCAGTTCTTC

V: TRBV29-1
D: TRBD2
size: NA
J: TRBJ2-3
CDR3: CSGVLAGDETDTQYF
DNA: TGCAGCGGAGTACTAGCGGGGGACGAGACAGATACGCAGTATTTT

V: TRBV30
D: TRBD1
size: NA
J: TRBJ2-7
CDR3: CAWSRGTGGEQYF
DNA: TGTGCCTGGAGTAGGGGGACAGGGGGCGAGCAGTACTTC

V: TRBV2
D: NA
size: few
J: TRBJ2-1
CDR3: CASSEGGLVHEQFF
DNA: TGTGCCAGCAGTGAAGGCGGACTCGTCCATGAGCAGTTCTTC

V: TRBV30
D: NA
size: NA
J: TRBJ2-7
CDR3: CAWSLPREQYF
DNA: TGTGCCTGGAGCCTTCCTCGCGAGCAGTACTTC

V: TRBV7-8
D: TRBD2
size: NA
J: TRBJ2-5
CDR3: CASSLGGDRGTQYF
DNA: TGTGCCAGCAGCCTCGGGGGGGACCGTGGGACCCAGTACTTC

V: TRBV29-1
D: TRBD1
size: NA
J: TRBJ2-2
CDR3: CSADRGTGELFF
DNA: TGCAGCGCGGACAGGGGGACCGGGGAGCTGTTTTTT

V: TRBV7-8
D: NA
size: NA
J: TRBJ1-2
CDR3: CASSIQEAGYGYTF
DNA: TGTGCCAGCAGCATACAAGAGGCAGGGTATGGCTACACCTTC

V: TRBV2
D: TRBD2
size: NA
J: TRBJ2-2
CDR3: CASRGLVNTGELFF
DNA: TGTGCCAGCAGGGGACTAGTAAACACCGGGGAGCTGTTTTTT

V: TRBV3-1/TRBV3-2
D: TRBD1
size: NA
J: TRBJ2-3
CDR3: CASSLHGTGHGNTQYF
DNA: TGTGCCAGCAGCCTTCATGGGACAGGGCATGGGAATACGCAGTATTTT